The entry below describes one TCR beta chain. This entry belongs to a study of beta chain features in type 1 diabetes. Expressed TCRB transcripts were sequenced because the entire RNA isolate underwent reverse transcription. Libraries were prepared by immunoSEQ multiplex PCR; TCRdb keeps only in-frame clonotypes and omits some of them. The sample holds about 230,000 clones; over 8.5% are singletons and the top ten take just under 0.035%. Germline CDR1 reads SGHDT; CDR2 reads YYEEEE. Losses at the gene ends were 4 bases for V and 2 bases for J; bases not matched to a gene: 9. This CDR3 is 16 amino acids long.

The sample was naive CD4+ T cells from blood. This chain links TRBV5-6 with TRBJ2-1, with 7 bases fitting TRBD2. This TCR was recovered from a woman younger than 35 in good health. CDR3 residues: CASSPEAGPTYNEQFF. The DNA of the CDR3 is TGTGCCAGCAGCCCGGAAGCGGGACCGACCTACAATGAGCAGTTCTTC.